The 17 T cell receptor beta chains below all came from one sample that was sequenced in a study of vaccination effects on CD4 cells after COVID-19. These receptors lack a known antigen. The protocol was immunoSEQ multiplex PCR, while the TCRdb copy is restricted to in-frame clones and leaves out a portion. This table holds about 45,000 clones, 72% found once. Having been cultured for about ten days, the cells underwent CD4+ T cell isolation. It was two doses of either the BNT162b2 or mRNA-1273 vaccine that participants received. Sequencing used CD4+ T cells from PBMCs cultured without peptide, obtained after COVID-19 vaccination. These receptors all come from a human donor who received a COVID-19 vaccine.

This chain connects TRBV3-1 (or the pseudogene TRBV3-2) to TRBJ2-7; 8 bases align to TRBD1. Germline V lookup: CDR1 LGHDT, CDR2 YNNKEL (reference sequence). The junction had 8 bases not matched to a gene; V was cut back by 3 bases and J by 4 bases. This CDR3 has 15 amino acids. The DNA for the CDR3 is TGTGCCAGCAGCCAGAGCCGGGGGACAGGATACGAGCAGTACTTC. Its protein product is CASSQSRGTGYEQYF.

V is TRBV5-1 and J is TRBJ2-5; D may be TRBD1 (5 bases). Deletions cut 4 bases from V and 7 bases from J, with 20 bases between. CDR3 length: 15 residues. Germline V gene sequence: CDR1 SGHRS, CDR2 YFSETQ. CDR3 in DNA: TGCGCCAGCAGCCCAGGGTCGGTTAGCTTAGCGACCCAGTACTTC. The encoded protein is CASSPGSVSLATQYF. Full variable domain (rest looked up from reference TRBV5-1 and TRBJ2-5): KAGVTQTPRYLIKTRGQQVTLSCSPISGHRSVSWYQQTPGQGLQFLFEYFSETQRNKGNFPGRFSGRQFSNSRSEMNVSTLELGDSALYLCASSPGSVSLATQYFGPGTRLLVL.

V is TRBV18 and J is TRBJ1-1, with 9 bases fitting TRBD1. V was pared by 2 bases and J by 7 bases, with 5 bases of the junction left unmatched. From germline, CDR1 is KGHSH and CDR2 LQKENI. The CDR3 has 14 residues. The DNA of the CDR3 is TGTGCCAGCTCACCAATGGACAGGGGAAGTGAAGCTTTCTTT. Protein: CASSPMDRGSEAFF.

This CDR3 is CASSPRLAGTGTQYF. CDR3 coding DNA: TGTGCCAGCAGCCCCCGACTAGCGGGTACCGGGACCCAGTACTTC. J is TRBJ2-5 and V is TRBV5-6, with 10 nucleotides matching TRBD2. The CDR3 sequence is 15 residues long. Germline-derived CDR1 and CDR2 are SGHDT and YYEEEE. After removal of 4 bases from V and 7 bases from J, the junction contained 10 bases not matched to a gene. The full variable domain, completed using reference TRBV5-6 and TRBJ2-5, is DAGVTQSPTHLIKTRGQQVTLRCSPKSGHDTVSWYQQALGQGPQFIFQYYEEEERQRGNFPDRFSGHQFPNYSSELNVNALLLGDSALYLCASSPRLAGTGTQYFGPGTRLLVL.

This clone occurred once. V is TRBV29-1 and J is TRBJ2-1; D may be TRBD1 (6 bases). The CDR3 spans 16 residues. Germline lookup yields CDR1 SQVTM and CDR2 ANQGSEA. With 3 bases removed from V and 3 bases from J, the gap between germline ends came to 18 bases. Here the CDR3 reads CSVDLSGAGDYNEQFF. DNA for the CDR3: TGCAGCGTTGACCTTTCTGGGGCAGGGGACTACAATGAGCAGTTCTTC.

The chain has TRBV6-4 and TRBJ2-3; D not certain. The CDR3 contains 13 residues. The germline V gene encodes CDR1 MRHNA and CDR2 SNTAGT. The V and J ends lost 0 bases and 5 bases respectively, with 6 bases between them. The CDR3 sequence is CASSDSTLDTQYF. As DNA, the CDR3 is TGTGCCAGCAGTGACTCGACACTAGATACGCAGTATTTT.

This clone has a handful of counts. This rearrangement joins TRBV19 to TRBJ1-1; no definite D call. Germline assignment: CDR1 LNHDA and CDR2 SQIVND (reference sequence). V was cut by 0 bases and J by 0 bases, with 20 bases left in between. This CDR3 comprises 19 residues. The CDR3 DNA reads as TGTGCCAGTAGTATAGATCCGCTAGGGCTCGGGTCCATGAACACTGAAGCTTTCTTT. This encodes CASSIDPLGLGSMNTEAFF.

The chain employs TRBV10-1 and TRBJ2-1, with 12 positions matching TRBD1. The CDR3 loop spans 15 amino acids. J lost 12 bases, V lost 2 bases, and 8 bases had no gene match. Germline values: CDR1 WNHNN, CDR2 SYGVQD (reference sequence). The CDR3 region is CASSEGGGQGARQFF. DNA of the CDR3: TGCGCCAGCAGTGAGGGGGGGGGACAGGGGGCCAGGCAGTTCTTC.

The V gene is TRBV10-3, the J gene TRBJ1-1; a possible D gene is TRBD1 (5 bases). From germline, CDR1 is ENHRY and CDR2 SYGVKD. CDR3 length: 12 amino acids. Trimming removed 8 bases from V and 1 base from J, with 8 bases in between. DNA for the CDR3: TGTGCCATCGGGGCGGGGAACACTGAAGCTTTCTTT. It encodes CAIGAGNTEAFF.

In its sample, this clone was seen once. The V and J genes are TRBV5-1 and TRBJ2-1, with 12 bases matching TRBD1. Germline V gene data show CDR1 as SGHRS and CDR2 as YFSETQ. CDR3 length: 17 amino acids. The trim removed 5 bases at V and 8 bases at J, leaving 14 bases unmatched. The CDR3 nucleotides read TGCGCCAGCAGGCCGCAAAGTTGGGACAGGGGGCAGGATGAGCAGTTCTTC. Translated, it gives CASRPQSWDRGQDEQFF.

The chain has TRBV5-1 and TRBJ1-1, with 7 bases fitting TRBD1. Germline assignment: CDR1 SGHRS and CDR2 YFSETQ. V gave up 5 bases and J gave up 4 bases; unmatched junction bases: 5. CDR3 length: 13 residues. CDR3 nucleotides: TGCGCCAGCAGTCCAGACAGGGCCACTGAAGCTTTCTTT. Its protein product is CASSPDRATEAFF.

This sequence joins TRBV5-6 and TRBJ1-1, with unresolved D. Germline V gene data show CDR1 as SGHDT and CDR2 as YYEEEE. Trimming took 3 bases from V and 7 from J, leaving 19 bases between them. The length of the CDR3 is 15 residues. CDR3 sequence (DNA): TGTGCCAGCAGCTCGAGATTAGGGTCGGCTAGTGAAGCTTTCTTT. Protein product: CASSSRLGSASEAFF.

The rearrangement joins TRBV3-1 (or the pseudogene TRBV3-2) to TRBJ1-1, with TRBD1 identical over 8 bases. J lost 1 base, V lost 4 bases, and 5 bases had no gene match. This CDR3 is 15 amino acids long. Germline V gene data show CDR1 as LGHDT and CDR2 as YNNKEL (reference sequence). The CDR3 sequence is CASSPDRGANTEAFF. The CDR3 bases are TGTGCCAGCAGCCCAGACAGGGGCGCGAACACTGAAGCTTTCTTT.

The V gene is TRBV12-3 or TRBV12-4, the J gene TRBJ2-3; D uncertain. This CDR3 has 13 amino acids. Between the trimmed V and J ends, which lost 2 bases and 0 bases, there was a span of 3 bases. For the CDR3, the DNA is TGTGCCAGCAGTTTACGCAGCACAGATACGCAGTATTTT. Protein product: CASSLRSTDTQYF.

This clone was seen only once. In DNA form, the CDR3 reads TGTGCCAGTAGTAGACAGGGAGGGAGGAGTCAAGAGACCCAGTACTTC. This translates into CASSRQGGRSQETQYF. This chain uses TRBV19 with TRBJ2-5, with D perhaps given as TRBD1 or TRBD2 (7 bases each). The CDR3 extends over 16 amino acids. V lost 4 bases and J lost 2, with 17 bases in between. Germline CDR1 and CDR2: LNHDA and SQIVND (reference sequence).

This chain links TRBV7-9 with TRBJ2-7; TRBD2 matches 8 bases. J gave up 0 bases and V 3 bases, and 7 bases lay outside the gene matches. In germline, CDR1 is SEHNR, CDR2 FQNEAQ (reference sequence). The CDR3 is 16 amino acids. The CDR3 sequence is CASSFRAGASSYEQYF. CDR3 DNA sequence: TGTGCCAGCAGCTTTCGAGCGGGAGCTAGCTCCTACGAGCAGTACTTC.

This clone occurred once. The genes are TRBV5-1 and TRBJ2-5, with D possibly being TRBD2 (5 bases). This CDR3 is 13 amino acids long. CDR1 and CDR2 (germline): SGHRS, YFSETQ. Deletions cut 0 bases from V and 4 bases from J, with 7 bases between. The DNA for the CDR3 is TGCGCCAGCAGCTTGGCCGCGGGAGAGACCCAGTACTTC. This gives the protein CASSLAAGETQYF.